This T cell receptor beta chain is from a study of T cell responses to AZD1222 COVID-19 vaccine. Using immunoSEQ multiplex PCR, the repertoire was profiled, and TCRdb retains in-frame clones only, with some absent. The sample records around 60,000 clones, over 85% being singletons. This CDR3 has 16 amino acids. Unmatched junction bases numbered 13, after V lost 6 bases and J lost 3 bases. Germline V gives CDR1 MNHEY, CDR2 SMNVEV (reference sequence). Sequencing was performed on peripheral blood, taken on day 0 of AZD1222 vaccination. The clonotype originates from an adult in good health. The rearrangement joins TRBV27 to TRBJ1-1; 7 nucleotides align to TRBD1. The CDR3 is CASSPRGGGLYTEAFF. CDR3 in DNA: TGTGCCAGCAGCCCCAGGGGGGGCGGGTTGTACACTGAAGCTTTCTTT.